The clone carrying this TCR beta chain was observed a few times. What it recognizes is unknown. The data were taken from a study of spatial heterogeneity in lung cancer. Study-level points and caveats: More often at tumor resection than at routine follow-up, ubiquitous expanded tumor TCRs were detected in the blood.

Each molecule of TCR cDNA was tagged with one unique molecular identifier. TCRdb re-derived calls from the 5' RACE reads in MiXCR, one entry per CDR3 protein. The sample has approximately 25,000 distinct CDR3 sequences; more than 6.5% are singletons. Noted time point: sample taken at primary tumor resection. No cell sorting; template was whole RNA from tumor, lung tissue or PBMC. The cohort: some 70 early-stage, untreated non-small cell lung cancer patients. Germline trimming cut 1 base from V and 1 base from J; bases unmatched to any gene: 4. This CDR3 has 16 residues. CDR1 and CDR2 (germline): DFQATT, SNEGSKA (reference sequence).

Sequenced material: PBMCs, taken at surgery. This clonotype was sampled from a male donor with early-stage non-small cell lung cancer. The chain joins TRBV20-1 to TRBJ2-1; TRBD2 aligns across 10 bases. CDR3 sequence (DNA): TGCAGTGCTAGAGTCGATAGCGGGGGGTCCTACAATGAGCAGTTCTTC. This sequence encodes CSARVDSGGSYNEQFF.